Each of the 27 T cell receptor beta chains below was sequenced from the same sample in a study of blood T cells in healthy people across ages. Together with a sample-barcoded 5' primer, a J-beta primer mix was included in a second PCR lasting roughly 6 to 12 cycles. TCRdb fed the 5' RACE reads into MiXCR, producing one record per CDR3 protein. The sample records over a million distinct CDR3 sequences, approximately 42% being singletons. The sequencing sample was made of blood. These receptors were obtained from a woman under 30 in good health.

The gene calls are TRBV27 and TRBJ2-1; 12 nucleotides agree with TRBD1. The trim removed 5 bases at V and 7 bases at J, leaving 6 bases unmatched. Germline V CDR1 and CDR2: MNHEY, SMNVEV (reference sequence). CDR3 size: 15 residues. CDR3 residues: CASSTGTGGWNEQFF. Written as DNA, the CDR3 is TGTGCCAGCAGTACAGGGACAGGGGGCTGGAATGAGCAGTTCTTC.

Here the CDR3 DNA reads TGCAGCGGCCGAAAACAGGCGAACACTGAAGCTTTCTTT. Its protein is CSGRKQANTEAFF. The chain combines TRBV29-1 with TRBJ1-1; possible D gene TRBD1, 5 bases. The CDR3 runs to 13 residues. The V end lost 7 bases, the J end lost 1 base, and 13 bases lay between the germline ends. Germline V gene sequence: CDR1 SQVTM, CDR2 ANQGSEA.

This clonotype came up a few times. CDR3 nucleotides: TGTGCCAGCAGTGAGGAAGGGGCTGGGGAGACCCAGTACTTC. Its protein product is CASSEEGAGETQYF. The rearrangement links TRBV2 to TRBJ2-5; a possible D gene is TRBD1 (5 bases). Germline V gene sequence: CDR1 SNHLY, CDR2 FYNNEI. V lost 3 bases to trimming and J lost 5 bases, with 13 bases between them. The CDR3 is 14 residues long.

This chain joins TRBV7-8 and TRBJ1-1, with TRBD1 matching over 8 bases. With 9 bases clipped from V and 11 bases from J, the junction kept 14 bases outside the gene matches. This CDR3 contains 13 residues. Germline-derived CDR1 and CDR2 are SGHVS and FQNEAQ. Here the CDR3 DNA reads TGTGCCAGTACATATCGACAGGGGATTGACGCTTTCTTT. Encoded protein: CASTYRQGIDAFF. The full variable domain, completed using reference TRBV7-8 and TRBJ1-1, is GAGVSQSPRYKVAKRGQDVALRCDPISGHVSLFWYQQALGQGPEFLTYFQNEAQLDKSGLPSDRFFAERPEGSVSTLKIQRTQQEDSAVYLCASTYRQGIDAFFGQGTRLTVV.

This chain connects TRBV6-2 or TRBV6-3 to TRBJ2-7; possibly TRBD2 for D (5 bases). The CDR3 contains 15 residues. V dropped 0 bases and J dropped 2 bases, with 11 bases sitting between them. CDR1 MNHEY and CDR2 SVGEGT come from the germline V gene. The CDR3 protein is CASSYSIPGTYEQYF. DNA of the CDR3: TGTGCCAGCAGTTACTCGATTCCCGGGACCTACGAGCAGTACTTC.

The chain combines TRBV4-3 with TRBJ2-3; possibly TRBD1 for D (6 bases). Per germline, CDR1 LGHNA and CDR2 YSLEER. The CDR3 covers 18 residues. V was clipped by 4 bases and J by 3 bases, with 23 bases between them. The CDR3 sequence: CASSPGNRVGGRTDTQYF. DNA for the CDR3: TGCGCCAGCAGCCCTGGCAACAGGGTCGGTGGTAGGACAGATACGCAGTATTTT.

This clonotype was counted between two and nine times. This chain joins TRBV6-1 and TRBJ1-5; D remains unclear. CDR1 is MNHNS and CDR2 is SASEGT in the germline V gene. V was trimmed by 1 base and J by 5 bases, leaving 3 bases between them. This CDR3 spans 12 amino acids. CDR3: CASSEVHQPQHF. The CDR3, as DNA: TGTGCCAGCAGTGAAGTCCATCAGCCCCAGCATTTT.

This sequence joins TRBV7-9 and TRBJ1-1; 10 nucleotides agree with TRBD1. V trimming: 5 bases; J trimming: 1 base; junction bases outside the gene matches: 4. The CDR3 contains 15 residues. The germline V gene has CDR1 SEHNR and CDR2 FQNEAQ (reference sequence). The CDR3 DNA is TGTGCCAGCAGCCCCGGGACAGGGGAGAACACTGAAGCTTTCTTT. Its translation: CASSPGTGENTEAFF.

A remark on this clonotype: Germline and junction disagree at one end, which may indicate a read error. This chain connects TRBV5-5 to TRBJ2-4; D is undetermined. The better agreement between TRBJ2-7 and the DNA end casts doubt on the J call. Germline CDR1 SGHKS, CDR2 YYEKEE (reference sequence). CDR3 length: 13 amino acids. The CDR3 loop reads CANSFNSPYEQYF. The CDR3 DNA is TGTGCCAACAGCTTCAACAGTCCCTACGAGCAGTACTTC.

This clonotype occurred a few times. This chain connects TRBV20-1 to TRBJ2-5; possible D gene TRBD2, 6 bases. Trimming removed 6 bases from V and 1 base from J, with 18 bases in between. Germline loops: CDR1 DFQATT, CDR2 SNEGSKA (reference sequence). The CDR3 covers 15 residues. The DNA of the CDR3 is TGCAGTGCCCGGTTGGGGGGAACTTCCCAAGAGACCCAGTACTTC. Translation gives CSARLGGTSQETQYF.

The chain links TRBV4-2 to TRBJ2-1; 14 bases match TRBD2. Trimming took 3 bases from V and 8 from J; bases not matched to a gene: 6. The CDR3 spans 16 residues. Germline values: CDR1 LGHNA, CDR2 YNFKEQ. The chain's CDR3 is CASSQTGLAGEDEQFF. CDR3 coding DNA: TGTGCCAGCAGCCAGACGGGACTAGCGGGAGAGGATGAGCAGTTCTTC.

This chain joins TRBV4-3 and TRBJ1-1; tentative D call: TRBD1 (6 bases). From germline, CDR1 is LGHNA and CDR2 YSLEER. CDR3 length: 15 residues. Trimming shortened V by 4 bases and J by 4 bases, and 16 bases separated the two germline ends. The CDR3 spells CASSPSGVWSTEAFF. CDR3 bases: TGCGCCAGCAGCCCCTCAGGGGTGTGGAGCACTGAAGCTTTCTTT.

The chain is built from TRBV5-1 and TRBJ2-1, with 8 bases aligning to TRBD2. CDR3 length equals 13 residues. V was clipped by 0 bases and J by 8 bases; unmatched bases: 1. The germline V gene has CDR1 SGHRS and CDR2 YFSETQ. CDR3 nucleotide sequence: TGCGCCAGCAGCTTGGCTAGCGGGCATGAGCAGTTCTTC. As protein: CASSLASGHEQFF.

This clonotype was found a few times. The chain links TRBV20-1 to TRBJ2-5, with TRBD2 matching over 8 bases. CDR3 length: 15 residues. CDR1 is DFQATT, CDR2 SNEGSKA, per germline (reference sequence). The junction had 8 bases not matched to a gene; V was cut back by 0 bases and J by 5 bases. The CDR3 DNA follows: TGCAGTGCTAGAGATCCTTTATCGGGAGGGGAGACCCAGTACTTC. As protein: CSARDPLSGGETQYF.

V is TRBV4-3 and J is TRBJ1-6, with a possible D match to TRBD1 (6 bases). CDR3 length: 15 residues. Per the germline V gene, CDR1 is LGHNA and CDR2 is YSLEER. V lost 3 bases and J 10 bases, leaving 16 bases between the germline ends. CDR3 sequence (DNA): TGCGCCAGCAGCCATAACAGGGTGTTAGGGTCACCCCTCCACTTT. Translated: CASSHNRVLGSPLHF.

The chain joins TRBV4-1 to TRBJ1-1; D possibly corresponds to TRBD1 (5 bases). V gave up 3 bases and J gave up 5 bases, with 13 bases separating them. Germline V gene lookup returns CDR1 MGHRA and CDR2 YSYEKL. CDR3 size: 14 residues. This CDR3 reads CASSHGTGETEAFF. The CDR3 region has the DNA TGCGCCAGCAGCCACGGGACCGGGGAGACTGAAGCTTTCTTT.

The chain couples TRBV15 to TRBJ2-7, with D unresolved. The V gene's germline CDR1 is LNHNV and CDR2 YYDKDF (reference sequence). V was shortened by 3 bases and J by 7 bases, with 10 bases between the two germline ends. CDR3 length: 12 amino acids. CDR3 sequence reads: CATSRGVNEQYF. In nucleotides, the CDR3 is TGTGCCACCAGCAGGGGTGTCAATGAGCAGTACTTC.

About this clonotype itself: The junction departs from the called germline gene at one end, perhaps through a read error. The rearrangement joins TRBV28 to TRBJ2-7; 8 positions match TRBD1. The CDR3 contains 15 residues. CDR1 is MDHEN and CDR2 is SYDVKM in the germline V gene. CDR3 in DNA: TGTGCCAGCAGTCTATGGCGGACAGGGAACTACGAGCAGTACTTC. Encoded protein: CASSLWRTGNYEQYF.

The chain joins TRBV5-1 to TRBJ1-1; D is unclear. Trimming took 2 bases from V and 1 from J, leaving 15 bases between them. The CDR3 extends over 16 amino acids. Germline V gives CDR1 SGHRS, CDR2 YFSETQ. The CDR3 loop is CASSFGQTHANTEAFF. The CDR3 DNA reads as TGCGCCAGCAGCTTTGGGCAGACCCACGCGAACACTGAAGCTTTCTTT.

This clonotype has just a few counts. This chain links TRBV5-1 with TRBJ2-7; D not certain. Germline values: CDR1 SGHRS, CDR2 YFSETQ. CDR3 size: 14 residues. V was clipped by 2 bases and J by 0 bases, with 9 bases between them. The CDR3 region has the DNA TGCGCCAGCAGCTTTTTGGGGATCTCCTACGAGCAGTACTTC. Protein: CASSFLGISYEQYF. Based on the CDR3 plus reference TRBV5-1 and TRBJ2-7, the full variable domain is KAGVTQTPRYLIKTRGQQVTLSCSPISGHRSVSWYQQTPGQGLQFLFEYFSETQRNKGNFPGRFSGRQFSNSRSEMNVSTLELGDSALYLCASSFLGISYEQYFGPGTRLTVT.

The chain is built from TRBV28 and TRBJ1-5; no reliable D call. Deletions cut 3 bases from V and 5 bases from J, with 14 bases between. The CDR3 has 15 amino acids. Germline CDR1 MDHEN, CDR2 SYDVKM. In DNA, the CDR3 is TGTGCCAGCAGTTTGGGAGGGTCCGGCCATCAGCCCCAGCATTTT. Translating it yields CASSLGGSGHQPQHF.

In this sample, this clonotype turned up a few times. The genes are TRBV4-1 and TRBJ1-5; weak D call: TRBD1 (6 bases). In germline, CDR1 is MGHRA, CDR2 YSYEKL. V was trimmed by 4 bases and J by 2 bases, leaving 12 bases between them. The CDR3 runs to 15 residues. CDR3 sequence: CASSLQDSGNQPQHF. CDR3 in DNA: TGCGCCAGCAGCCTACAGGACAGTGGCAATCAGCCCCAGCATTTT.

The chain combines TRBV2 with TRBJ1-6; D perhaps matches TRBD1 (5 bases). V was cut by 6 bases and J by 7 bases, with 13 bases left in between. There are 14 residues in the CDR3. In germline, CDR1 is SNHLY, CDR2 FYNNEI. In nucleotides, the CDR3 is TGTGCCAGCAGGGCTGAAGGGGACAATTCACCCCTCCACTTT. Its translation is CASRAEGDNSPLHF.

The gene calls are TRBV6-5 and TRBJ2-1; 10 bases line up with TRBD2. The CDR3 covers 15 residues. With 6 bases clipped from V and 1 base from J, the junction kept 3 bases outside the gene matches. The germline CDR1 and CDR2 sequences are MNHEY and SVGAGI. In DNA form, the CDR3 reads TGTGCCAGCAGAGCGGGGGGGTTATCCTACAATGAGCAGTTCTTC. This gives the protein CASRAGGLSYNEQFF.

The V gene is TRBV2, the J gene TRBJ2-3; D perhaps matches TRBD2 (5 bases). Trimming pared 2 bases from V and 3 bases from J, leaving 12 bases between. Per germline, CDR1 SNHLY and CDR2 FYNNEI. The CDR3 loop spans 15 amino acids. The CDR3 loop is CASSETTGLTDTQYF. The DNA of the CDR3 is TGTGCCAGCAGTGAAACAACGGGGTTGACAGATACGCAGTATTTT.

This clonotype was picked up a small number of times. The chain couples TRBV25-1 to TRBJ2-3; possibly TRBD2 for D (5 bases). Germline CDR1 MGHDK, CDR2 SYGVNS. V was cut by 4 bases and J by 3 bases, with 20 bases left in between. The CDR3 length is 17 residues. The CDR3 loop is CASSGVSRRISTDTQYF. The DNA of the CDR3 is TGTGCCAGCAGTGGGGTTAGTAGGAGGATTTCGACAGATACGCAGTATTTT.

The chain employs TRBV5-6 and TRBJ2-5; D is possibly TRBD2 (6 bases). With 1 base removed from V and 5 bases from J, the gap between germline ends came to 18 bases. Germline CDR1 and CDR2: SGHDT and YYEEEE. The CDR3 extends over 16 amino acids. CDR3 coding DNA: TGTGCCAGCAGCTTGAGCGGGTCAATTCGTAGGGAGACCCAGTACTTC. This translates into CASSLSGSIRRETQYF.